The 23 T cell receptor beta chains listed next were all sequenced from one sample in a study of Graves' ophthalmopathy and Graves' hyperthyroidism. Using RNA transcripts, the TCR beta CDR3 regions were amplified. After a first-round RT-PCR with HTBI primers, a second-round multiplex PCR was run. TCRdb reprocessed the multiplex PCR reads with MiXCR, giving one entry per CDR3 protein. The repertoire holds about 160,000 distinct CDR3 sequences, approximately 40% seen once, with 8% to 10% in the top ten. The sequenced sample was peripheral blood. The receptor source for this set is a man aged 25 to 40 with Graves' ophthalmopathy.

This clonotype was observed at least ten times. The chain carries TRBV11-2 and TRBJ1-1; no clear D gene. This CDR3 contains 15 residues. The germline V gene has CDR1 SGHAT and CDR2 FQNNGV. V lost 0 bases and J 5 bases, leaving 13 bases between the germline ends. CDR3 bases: TGTGCCAGCAGCTTAGATTCTGCAGTTCGGACTGAAGCTTTCTTT. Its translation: CASSLDSAVRTEAFF.

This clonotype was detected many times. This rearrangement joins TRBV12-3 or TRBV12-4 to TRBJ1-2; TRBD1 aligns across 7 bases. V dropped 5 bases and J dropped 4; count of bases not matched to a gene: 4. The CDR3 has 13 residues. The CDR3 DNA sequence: TGTGCCAGCAGTAGACAGGGCGTCTATGGCTACACCTTC. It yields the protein CASSRQGVYGYTF.

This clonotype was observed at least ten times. CDR3 nucleotides: TGTGCCAGCAGTCTTTATGGGGTGTCGGCGGGTGACACCATATATTTT. It encodes CASSLYGVSAGDTIYF. The chain is built from TRBV28 and TRBJ1-3; D ambiguous. Trimming cost V 5 bases and J 8 bases, with 22 bases left between them. The CDR3 contains 16 residues. Germline assignment: CDR1 MDHEN and CDR2 SYDVKM.

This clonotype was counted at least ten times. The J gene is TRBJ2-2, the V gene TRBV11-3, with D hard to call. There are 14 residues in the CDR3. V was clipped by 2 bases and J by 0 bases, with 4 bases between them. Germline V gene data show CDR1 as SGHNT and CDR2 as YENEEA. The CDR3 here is CASSLFPNTGELFF. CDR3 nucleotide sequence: TGTGCCAGCAGCTTATTCCCGAACACCGGGGAGCTGTTTTTT.

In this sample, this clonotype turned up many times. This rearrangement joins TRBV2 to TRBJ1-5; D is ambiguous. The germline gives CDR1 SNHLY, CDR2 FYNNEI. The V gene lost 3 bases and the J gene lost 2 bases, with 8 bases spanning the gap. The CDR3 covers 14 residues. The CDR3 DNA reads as TGTGCCAGCAGTGAGTGGGCTGGCAATCAGCCCCAGCATTTT. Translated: CASSEWAGNQPQHF.

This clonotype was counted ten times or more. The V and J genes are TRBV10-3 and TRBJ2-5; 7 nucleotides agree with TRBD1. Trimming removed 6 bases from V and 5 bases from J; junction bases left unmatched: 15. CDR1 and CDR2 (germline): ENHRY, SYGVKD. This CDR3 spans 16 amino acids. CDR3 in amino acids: CAISTGTDALRETQYF. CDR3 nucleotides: TGTGCCATCAGCACGGGGACAGACGCTCTAAGGGAGACCCAGTACTTC.

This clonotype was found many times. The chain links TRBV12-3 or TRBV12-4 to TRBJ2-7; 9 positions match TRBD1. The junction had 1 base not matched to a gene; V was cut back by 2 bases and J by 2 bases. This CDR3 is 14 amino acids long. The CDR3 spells CASSLRDRAYEQYF. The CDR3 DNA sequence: TGTGCCAGCAGTTTAAGGGACAGGGCCTACGAGCAGTACTTC.

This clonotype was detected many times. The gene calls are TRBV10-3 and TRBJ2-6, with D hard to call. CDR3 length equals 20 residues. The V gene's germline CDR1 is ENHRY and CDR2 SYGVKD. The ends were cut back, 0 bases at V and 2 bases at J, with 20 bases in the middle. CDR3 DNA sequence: TGTGCCATCAGTGAGTCGCAGGTGATATCTTGGAGCACTGGGGCCAACGTCCTGACTTTC. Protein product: CAISESQVISWSTGANVLTF.

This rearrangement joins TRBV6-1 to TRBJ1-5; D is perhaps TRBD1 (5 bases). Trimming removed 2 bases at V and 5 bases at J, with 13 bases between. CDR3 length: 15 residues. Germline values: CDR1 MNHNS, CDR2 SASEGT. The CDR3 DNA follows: TGTGCCAGCAGTGAAAGGAGGGGTGGGGATCAGCCCCAGCATTTT. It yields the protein CASSERRGGDQPQHF.

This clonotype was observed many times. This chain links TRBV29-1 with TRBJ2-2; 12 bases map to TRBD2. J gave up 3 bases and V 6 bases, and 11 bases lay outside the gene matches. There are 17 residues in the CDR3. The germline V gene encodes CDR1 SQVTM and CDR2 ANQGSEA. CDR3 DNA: TGCAGCGTGGGGCTCGTGACTAGCGGGAGTGACACCGGGGAGCTGTTTTTT. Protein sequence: CSVGLVTSGSDTGELFF.

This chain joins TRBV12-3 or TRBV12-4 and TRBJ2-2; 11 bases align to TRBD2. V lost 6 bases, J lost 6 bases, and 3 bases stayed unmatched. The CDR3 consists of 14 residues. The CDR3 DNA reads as TGTGCCAGCAGACCGGGACTAGCGGCCGGGGAGCTGTTTTTT. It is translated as CASRPGLAAGELFF.

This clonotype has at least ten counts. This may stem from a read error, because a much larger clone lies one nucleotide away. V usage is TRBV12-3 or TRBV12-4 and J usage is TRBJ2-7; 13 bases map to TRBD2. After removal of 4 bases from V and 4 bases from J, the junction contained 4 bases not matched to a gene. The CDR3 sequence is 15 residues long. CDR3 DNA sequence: TGTGCCAGCAGTTGGACTAGCGGGAGTACTTACGAGCAGTACTTC. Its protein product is CASSWTSGSTYEQYF.

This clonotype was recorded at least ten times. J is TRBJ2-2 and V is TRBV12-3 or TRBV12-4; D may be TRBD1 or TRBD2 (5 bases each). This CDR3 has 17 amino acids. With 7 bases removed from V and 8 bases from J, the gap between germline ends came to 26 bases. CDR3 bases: TGTGCCAGCAATGGGGACGGACGAACCTGGAATTCGGGGGAGCTGTTTTTT. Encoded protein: CASNGDGRTWNSGELFF.

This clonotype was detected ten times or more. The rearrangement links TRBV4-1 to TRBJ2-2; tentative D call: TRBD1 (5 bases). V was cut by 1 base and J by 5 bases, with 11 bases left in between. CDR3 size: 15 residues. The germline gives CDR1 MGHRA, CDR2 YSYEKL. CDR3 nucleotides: TGCGCCAGCAGCCAAGGCAGGGTCGGTACCGGGGAGCTGTTTTTT. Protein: CASSQGRVGTGELFF.

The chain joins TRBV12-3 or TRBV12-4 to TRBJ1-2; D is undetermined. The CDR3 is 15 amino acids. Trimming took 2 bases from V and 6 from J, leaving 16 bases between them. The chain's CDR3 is CASSLTALGRNGYTF. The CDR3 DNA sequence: TGTGCCAGCAGTTTAACGGCCCTAGGGCGTAATGGCTACACCTTC.

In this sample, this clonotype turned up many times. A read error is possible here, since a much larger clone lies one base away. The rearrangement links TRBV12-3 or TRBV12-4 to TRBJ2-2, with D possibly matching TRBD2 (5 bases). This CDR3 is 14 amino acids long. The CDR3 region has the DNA TGTGCCAGCAGTTTTGGAGGAGGCACCAGGGAGCTGTTTTTT. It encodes CASSFGGGTRELFF.

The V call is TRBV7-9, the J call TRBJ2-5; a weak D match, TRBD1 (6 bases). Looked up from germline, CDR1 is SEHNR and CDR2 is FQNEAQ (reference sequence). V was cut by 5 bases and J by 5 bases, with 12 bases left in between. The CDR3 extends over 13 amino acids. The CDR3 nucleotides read TGTGCCAGCAGCCCCAGACAGGTTGAGACCCAGTACTTC. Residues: CASSPRQVETQYF.

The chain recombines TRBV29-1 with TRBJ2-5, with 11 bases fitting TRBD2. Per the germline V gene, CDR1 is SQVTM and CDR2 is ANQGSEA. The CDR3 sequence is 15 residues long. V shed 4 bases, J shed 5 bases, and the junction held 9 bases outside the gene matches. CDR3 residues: CSVVGSGRGGETQYF. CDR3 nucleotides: TGCAGCGTTGTTGGTAGCGGGAGGGGTGGGGAGACCCAGTACTTC.

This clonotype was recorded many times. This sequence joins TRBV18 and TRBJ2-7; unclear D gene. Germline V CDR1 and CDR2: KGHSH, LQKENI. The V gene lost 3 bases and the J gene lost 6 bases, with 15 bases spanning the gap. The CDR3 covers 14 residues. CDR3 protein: CASSPFGRPSEQYF. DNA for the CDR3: TGTGCCAGCTCACCCTTCGGCCGACCCTCCGAGCAGTACTTC. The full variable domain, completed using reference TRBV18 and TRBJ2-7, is NAGVMQNPRHLVRRRGQEARLRCSPMKGHSHVYWYRQLPEEGLKFMVYLQKENIIDESGMPKERFSAEFPKEGPSILRIQQVVRGDSAAYFCASSPFGRPSEQYFGPGTRLTVT.

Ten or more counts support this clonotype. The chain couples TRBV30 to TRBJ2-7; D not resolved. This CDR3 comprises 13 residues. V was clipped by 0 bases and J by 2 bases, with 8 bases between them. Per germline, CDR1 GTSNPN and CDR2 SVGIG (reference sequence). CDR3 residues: CAWSVEEPYEQYF. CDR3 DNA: TGTGCCTGGAGTGTAGAGGAGCCCTACGAGCAGTACTTC.

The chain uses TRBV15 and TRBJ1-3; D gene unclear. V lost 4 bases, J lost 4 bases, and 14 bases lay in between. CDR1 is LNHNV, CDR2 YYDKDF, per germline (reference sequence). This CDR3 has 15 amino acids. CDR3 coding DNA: TGTGCCACCAGCATAGCGGTACAAGCGGGAAACACCATATATTTT. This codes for CATSIAVQAGNTIYF.

The CDR3 spells CASIAGRSTYEQYF. CDR3 in DNA: TGTGCCAGCATCGCAGGGAGGAGCACCTACGAGCAGTACTTC. This sequence joins TRBV6-1 and TRBJ2-7; D may be TRBD2 (6 bases). The germline CDR1 and CDR2 sequences are MNHNS and SASEGT. The CDR3 spans 14 residues. Deletions cut 7 bases from V and 2 bases from J, with 15 bases between.

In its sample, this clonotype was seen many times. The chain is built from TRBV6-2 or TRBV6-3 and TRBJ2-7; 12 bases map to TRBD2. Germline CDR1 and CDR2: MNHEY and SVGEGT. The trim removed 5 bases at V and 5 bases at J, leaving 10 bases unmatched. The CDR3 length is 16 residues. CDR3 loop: CASSPRLAGDVDEQYF. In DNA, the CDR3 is TGTGCCAGCAGTCCCCGACTAGCGGGAGATGTCGACGAGCAGTACTTC.